The present TCR beta chain was sequenced within a study of blood T cell repertoires in COVID-19. The CDR3 loop spans 18 amino acids. The V end lost 2 bases, the J end lost 3 bases, and 22 bases lay between the germline ends. Germline-derived CDR1 and CDR2 are LGHNT and FRNRAP. Clones were read by immunoSEQ multiplex PCR, and TCRdb kept only the in-frame ones, dropping some. The sample has some 180,000 clones; roughly 83% are singletons. The material sequenced was peripheral blood. The chain recombines TRBV12-5 with TRBJ1-2; TRBD1 is a possible D gene (5 bases). The clonotype originates from a woman aged 40 to 50 with COVID-19, enrolled during active disease. In nucleotides, the CDR3 is TGTGCTAGTGGTTTGTTGGGGGTCGGCGGCGGGGGATACTATGGCTACACCTTC. This translates into CASGLLGVGGGGYYGYTF.